This T cell receptor (beta chain) was captured by sequencing in a study of blood T cell repertoires in COVID-19 (TCRdb year 2020). Study-wide context: Collaborator samples came from the United States, Italy and Spain and covered acute and convalescent phases of COVID-19. The repertoires were released in a freely available public database intended as a resource for research on the immune response to SARS-CoV-2. Samples were obtained from the ongoing ImmuneRACE study (first 160 participants) and from over 1,000 subjects provided by 6 global collaborators. The material from the prospective study consisted of cDNA or gDNA derived from T cells, B-cell-depleted T cells, or PBMCs. Where HLA class I and class II types were available, the types were taken from metadata supplied by the sample provider, not from assay-based typing. Subjects who had been exposed to COVID-19, were actively infected with it, or had recovered from it provided the deeply sampled blood TCRbeta repertoires that made up the dataset. A de-identified subject ID, COVID-19 status, age in years and sex were almost always included in the sample metadata.

Each collaborating institution followed its own protocols to collect whole blood in K2EDTA tubes. For TCRbeta analysis, collaborators shipped samples in one of three forms: frozen whole blood, isolated PBMCs, or DNA extracted from either of those sample types. The immunoSEQ Assay, a bias-controlled multiplex PCR, was used to amplify TCRbeta CDR3 regions from genomic DNA. The authors processed their data as follows. The number of nucleated cells in each sample was estimated by amplification of reference gene primers within the assay. To quantify the absolute abundance of each unique TCRbeta CDR3 rearrangement, sequence reads were collapsed and filtered. For each sample, productive Simpson clonality was calculated by taking the square root of Simpson's diversity index across productive rearrangements. The clones in this table, taken by TCRdb from immuneACCESS, are in-frame only. Not every clone is retained; where verified, under half of the shortfall comes from an unresolved V gene, and the cause of the rest is unknown. V and J calls plus clone size are reproduced from that table; the DNA served to infer D and trimming. This sample lists under 150,000 clones; 84% were detected once. The ten largest clonotypes hold approximately 9% of the sample.

On this clone: Its cognate antigen has yet to be identified. The input lacks base qualities; no much larger clone sits a single base away.

The paper's findings and limits, for the study overall: The amount of clinical and demographic metadata varied by source and participant and was provided uncurated.

From the cysteine up to the phenylalanine, the CDR3 has a length of 16 residues. Only the CDR3 DNA is retained, 48 bases long and in frame from the first base. V was cut back by 3 bases and J by 3 bases, leaving a gap of 14 bases between them. Looking up the germline V gene yields CDR1 LGHNA and CDR2 YSLEER. Here the chain combines TRBV4-3 and TRBJ1-4; no confident D gene assignment can be made. The material sequenced was peripheral blood. This TCR was recovered from a woman of 80 years or more in a cohort sampled during active or convalescent COVID-19. The DNA sequence follows: TGCGCCAGCAGCCAGAATTCCCGGGTTTCTAATGAAAAACTGTTTTTT. Translated, this gives CASSQNSRVSNEKLFF.